This T cell receptor beta chain originates from a study of technical replicates of blood from a few donors. The CDR3 has 15 amino acids. Germline-derived CDR1 and CDR2 are SGHAT and FQNNGV. V dropped 5 bases and J dropped 5 bases, with 15 bases sitting between them. Sequencing was performed with immunoSEQ multiplex PCR; in TCRdb, only in-frame clones are kept and a portion is missing. The sample gives 85,000 to 100,000 clones, around 95% of which show up once; around 0.24% is in the top ten. Sequenced sample: T cells isolated from PBMCs. The sequence was obtained from a human donor in good health. The chain links TRBV11-2 to TRBJ2-2; D uncertain. CDR3 nucleotides: TGTGCCAGCAGCGGTCCGATTTTGGAGACCGGGGAGCTGTTTTTT. Translating it yields CASSGPILETGELFF.